A selection of T cell receptor beta chains follows, all from one sample in a study of blood T cell repertoires in COVID-19. The assay was immunoSEQ multiplex PCR, and TCRdb's table has in-frame clones only and misses some. The sample includes about 84,000 clones, roughly 80% of them seen just once. The sequencing sample was made of peripheral blood. The receptors were sampled from an elderly woman with acute or convalescent COVID-19. Both conserved end residues are part of each CDR3. Each record gives: clone size, D gene, J gene, V gene, CDR3 protein, CDR3 DNA. The D gene is left open where the match is weak. Clone sizes are given selectively: once, few, many, or a class where the clone is expanded.

>NA|TRBD2|TRBJ2-7|TRBV5-1
CASSFGSSGYYEQYF
TGCGCCAGCAGCTTCGGGTCTAGCGGGTACTACGAGCAGTACTTC
>NA|NA|TRBJ1-2|TRBV6-5
CASSYSGGSSYGYTF
TGTGCCAGCAGTTACTCTGGAGGGAGTAGCTATGGCTACACCTTC
>few|TRBD2|TRBJ2-6|TRBV7-2
CASSLVPLAGGANVLTF
TGTGCCAGCAGCTTAGTCCCCCTAGCGGGGGGGGCCAACGTCCTGACTTTC
>NA|NA|TRBJ1-5|TRBV15
CATSWAYSNQPQHF
TGTGCCACCAGCTGGGCCTATAGCAATCAGCCCCAGCATTTT
>NA|TRBD1|TRBJ1-2|TRBV7-2
CASSSSQGRNDGYTF
TGTGCCAGCAGCTCCTCACAGGGGAGGAATGATGGCTACACCTTC
>NA|NA|TRBJ2-2|TRBV4-1
CASSHRDTSIGELFF
TGCGCCAGCAGCCACCGGGACACCTCTATCGGGGAGCTGTTTTTT
>NA|NA|TRBJ2-7|TRBV19
CASSMGSLQYEQYF
TGTGCCAGTAGTATGGGCAGCCTACAATACGAGCAGTACTTC
>NA|TRBD1|TRBJ2-7|TRBV4-1
CASSQGGQGSSYEQYF
TGCGCCAGCAGCCAAGGGGGACAGGGGAGCTCCTACGAGCAGTACTTC
>NA|TRBD1|TRBJ2-1|TRBV10-3
CAISRTGDPKNEQFF
TGTGCCATCAGTCGGACAGGGGACCCCAAAAATGAGCAGTTCTTC
>NA|NA|TRBJ2-5|TRBV9
CASSVRRGLGGETQYF
TGTGCCAGCAGCGTACGTCGGGGTTTGGGAGGAGAGACCCAGTACTTC
>NA|TRBD1|TRBJ1-5|TRBV27
CASSLLGTGGLGQPQHF
TGTGCCAGCAGTTTATTGGGGACAGGGGGGCTCGGGCAGCCCCAGCATTTT
>NA|TRBD1|TRBJ1-4|TRBV5-1
CASSSTTGAGEKLFF
TGCGCCAGCAGCTCTACCACAGGGGCGGGAGAAAAACTGTTTTTT
>once|NA|TRBJ1-2|TRBV10-3
CAISESRRQWGYTF
TGTGCCATCAGTGAGTCTAGGAGGCAGTGGGGCTACACCTTC
>NA|NA|TRBJ1-1|TRBV5-1
CASSVSRQTIANTEAFF
TGCGCCAGCAGTGTTTCGAGACAAACCATTGCGAACACTGAAGCTTTCTTT
>NA|TRBD1|TRBJ2-7|TRBV6-5
CASRPGQGFDEQYF
TGTGCCAGCCGACCCGGACAGGGGTTCGACGAGCAGTACTTC
>NA|TRBD2|TRBJ2-3|TRBV6-2/TRBV6-3
CASSSLPTSGGAGDTQYF
TGTGCCAGCAGTTCCCTCCCGACTAGCGGGGGGGCCGGAGATACGCAGTATTTT
>NA|TRBD2|TRBJ2-5|TRBV30
CAWSIRGMLAGYQETQYF
TGTGCCTGGAGTATCAGGGGGATGCTAGCGGGGTACCAAGAGACCCAGTACTTC
>NA|NA|TRBJ1-6|TRBV19
CASSIGVALHF
TGTGCCAGTAGCATCGGTGTGGCCCTCCACTTT
>NA|NA|TRBJ1-2|TRBV6-5
CASSPTGFGGYTF
TGTGCCAGCAGTCCGACAGGTTTCGGTGGCTACACCTTC
>NA|NA|TRBJ1-4|TRBV2
CASMVGGADEKLFF
TGTGCCAGCATGGTCGGGGGGGCCGACGAAAAACTGTTTTTT
>NA|NA|TRBJ1-2|TRBV7-3
CASSESGYGYTF
TGTGCCAGCAGCGAATCAGGATATGGCTACACCTTC
>NA|NA|TRBJ2-5|TRBV10-3
CATRPSQETQYF
TGTGCCACCAGACCGAGTCAAGAGACCCAGTACTTC
>NA|NA|TRBJ2-7|TRBV3-1/TRBV3-2
CASTTRPGQGEQYF
TGTGCCAGCACTACACGGCCAGGACAAGGCGAGCAGTACTTC
>NA|NA|TRBJ1-1|TRBV7-9
CASLRGGTEAFF
TGTGCCAGCCTTCGGGGTGGTACTGAAGCTTTCTTT
>NA|NA|TRBJ1-4|TRBV6-5
CASSYSPGANEKLFF
TGTGCCAGCAGTTACAGCCCAGGGGCTAATGAAAAACTGTTTTTT
>NA|NA|TRBJ2-7|TRBV27
CASSLTGLDEQYF
TGTGCCAGCAGCCTGACAGGACTAGACGAGCAGTACTTC
>NA|TRBD1|TRBJ1-5|TRBV3-1/TRBV3-2
CASSLGTGLHQPQHF
TGTGCCAGCAGCCTCGGGACAGGGCTCCATCAGCCCCAGCATTTT
>few|NA|TRBJ1-5|TRBV9
CASSGGNSNQPQHF
TGTGCCAGCAGCGGAGGGAATAGCAATCAGCCCCAGCATTTT
>once|NA|TRBJ2-3|TRBV6-5
CASSYSGGDNTQYF
TGTGCCAGCAGTTACTCGGGGGGTGATAATACGCAGTATTTT
>NA|TRBD1|TRBJ1-1|TRBV12-5
CASGLLSTGPQNTEAFF
TGTGCTAGTGGTTTGCTCTCGACAGGGCCGCAGAACACTGAAGCTTTCTTT
>NA|TRBD1|TRBJ1-2|TRBV5-4
CASSSYRGPHYGYTF
TGTGCCAGCAGCTCCTACAGGGGCCCCCACTATGGCTACACCTTC